What follows are 29 T cell receptor beta chains derived from one specimen sequenced in a study of cytomegalovirus exposure and HLA in healthy donors. Primers for the PCR totalled 60 Vbeta and 13 Jbeta. The repertoire was sequenced with immunoSEQ multiplex PCR; TCRdb's copy has only in-frame clones and lacks some. The top ten hold 4.3% of the sample, which has some 150,000 clones, about 74% seen once. Sequenced: PBMCs. These receptors were collected from a man between 18 and 35 years old in good health and CMV-seropositive.

The chain carries TRBV2 and TRBJ1-5; 9 bases fit TRBD1. The CDR3 runs 12 residues. V lost 6 bases to trimming and J lost 14 bases; unmatched junction nucleotides: 8. Per the germline V gene, CDR1 is SNHLY and CDR2 is FYNNEI. In DNA form, the CDR3 reads TGTGCCAGCAGCCTCATAGGACAGGGGAAGCATTTT. This sequence encodes CASSLIGQGKHF. The variable domain in full, completed from reference TRBV2 and TRBJ1-5, reads EPEVTQTPSHQVTQMGQEVILRCVPISNHLYFYWYRQILGQKVEFLVSFYNNEISEKSEIFDDQFSVERPDGSNFTLKIRSTKLEDSAMYFCASSLIGQGKHFGDGTRLSIL.

This clone appeared a single time. This sequence joins TRBV7-8 and TRBJ2-5; 11 bases are shared with TRBD2. The J call may be faulty, since TRBJ2-7 better matches the DNA end. This CDR3 contains 18 residues. Germline V lookup: CDR1 SGHVS, CDR2 FQNEAQ. Here the CDR3 DNA reads TGTGCCAGCAGCTCCATCCAGGTCAAGACTAGCGGGGTCGGCGAGCAGTACTTC. It yields the protein CASSSIQVKTSGVGEQYF.

The V and J genes are TRBV13 and TRBJ2-3; TRBD1 might be the D (6 bases). Deletions cut 5 bases from V and 6 bases from J, with 18 bases between. The CDR3 sequence is 15 residues long. Germline values: CDR1 PRHDT, CDR2 FYEKMQ (reference sequence). CDR3 residues: CASSHGTSAADTQYF. CDR3 bases: TGTGCCAGCAGCCACGGGACATCCGCGGCGGATACGCAGTATTTT.

This clone was recorded once. The V call is TRBV7-9, the J call TRBJ2-7; D remains ambiguous. Germline V gene lookup returns CDR1 SEHNR and CDR2 FQNEAQ (reference sequence). This CDR3 region has 12 residues. Trimming took off 5 bases at V and 6 bases at J, with 11 bases between the two ends. The CDR3 DNA reads as TGTGCCAGCAGCCCAGCGTTAGGCGAGCAGTACTTC. This sequence encodes CASSPALGEQYF. The full variable domain, its missing parts supplied by reference TRBV7-9 and TRBJ2-7, is DTGVSQNPRHKITKRGQNVTFRCDPISEHNRLYWYRQTLGQGPEFLTYFQNEAQLEKSRLLSDRFSAERPKGSFSTLEIQRTEQGDSAMYLCASSPALGEQYFGPGTRLTVT.

A note on this clone: Other nucleotide sequences in the sample specify the same CDR3. The chain combines TRBV29-1 with TRBJ2-1; TRBD2 matches 7 bases. Looked up from germline, CDR1 is SQVTM and CDR2 is ANQGSEA. V lost 3 bases to trimming and J lost 8 bases; unmatched junction nucleotides: 16. The CDR3 consists of 16 residues. CDR3 DNA: TGCAGCGTTGAGGGGGGGTTCGAAATTGGGAGCGATGAGCAGTTCTTC. It is translated as CSVEGGFEIGSDEQFF.

V gene TRBV11-2 combines with J gene TRBJ1-5; D not resolved. The CDR3 sequence is 15 residues long. The germline V gene has CDR1 SGHAT and CDR2 FQNNGV. V was cut by 1 base and J by 4 bases, with 11 bases left in between. The CDR3 nucleotides read TGTGCCAGCAGCTTAGTCCCGGGAGCTAATCAGCCCCAGCATTTT. Its protein is CASSLVPGANQPQHF. Full variable domain (rest looked up from reference TRBV11-2 and TRBJ1-5): EAGVAQSPRYKIIEKRQSVAFWCNPISGHATLYWYQQILGQGPKLLIQFQNNGVVDDSQLPKDRFSAERLKGVDSTLKIQPAKLEDSAVYLCASSLVPGANQPQHFGDGTRLSIL.

This clone was seen only once. The chain couples TRBV5-1 to TRBJ1-1; 9 bases align to TRBD1. CDR3 length equals 17 residues. Germline CDR1 reads SGHRS; CDR2 reads YFSETQ. V lost 5 bases, J lost 1 base, and 12 bases stayed unmatched. The CDR3 here is CASRYGTGWARNTEAFF. In DNA, the CDR3 is TGCGCCAGCAGGTACGGGACAGGGTGGGCTAGGAACACTGAAGCTTTCTTT. Supplemented by reference TRBV5-1 and TRBJ1-1, the full variable domain reads KAGVTQTPRYLIKTRGQQVTLSCSPISGHRSVSWYQQTPGQGLQFLFEYFSETQRNKGNFPGRFSGRQFSNSRSEMNVSTLELGDSALYLCASRYGTGWARNTEAFFGQGTRLTVV.

The chain carries TRBV2 and TRBJ1-1, with 8 positions matching TRBD1. CDR3 length equals 15 residues. Germline trimming cut 7 bases from V and 8 bases from J; bases unmatched to any gene: 15. Germline V gene data show CDR1 as SNHLY and CDR2 as FYNNEI. The CDR3, as DNA: TGTGCCAGCAATACCGGCGGTCTCAGGACAGGGGAAGCTTTCTTT. Its translation: CASNTGGLRTGEAFF.

The V gene is TRBV30, the J gene TRBJ1-6; 7 nucleotides agree with TRBD1. Germline CDR1 reads GTSNPN; CDR2 reads SVGIG (reference sequence). The V and J ends lost 3 bases and 7 bases, in that order; junction bases with no gene match: 6. The CDR3 is 14 amino acids. Here the CDR3 reads CAWSAGTENSPLHF. CDR3 sequence (DNA): TGTGCCTGGAGCGCCGGGACAGAGAATTCACCCCTCCACTTT.

CDR3 in amino acids: CASSPTPGTVNTGELFF. CDR3 in DNA: TGTGCCAGCAGCCCGACACCGGGGACAGTAAACACCGGGGAGCTGTTTTTT. The chain combines TRBV5-8 with TRBJ2-2, with 7 bases that match TRBD1. From germline, CDR1 is SGHTS and CDR2 YDEGEE. The V and J ends lost 4 bases and 2 bases, in that order; junction bases with no gene match: 11. CDR3 length: 17 amino acids.

V usage is TRBV9 and J usage is TRBJ2-2; no definite D call. The CDR3 length is 13 residues. Deletions cut 4 bases from V and 1 base from J, with 5 bases between. Looked up from germline, CDR1 is SGDLS and CDR2 is YYNGEE. The CDR3 loop reads CASSSRNTGELFF. The CDR3 region has the DNA TGTGCCAGCAGCTCGAGGAACACCGGGGAGCTGTTTTTT.

The table lists this clone with a few counts. V and J are TRBV6-4 and TRBJ2-3; D might be TRBD2 (5 bases). The CDR3 runs to 13 residues. Germline CDR1 MRHNA, CDR2 SNTAGT. V lost 6 bases and J 4 bases, leaving 11 bases between the germline ends. The chain's CDR3 is CASSGVGADTQYF. In DNA form, the CDR3 reads TGTGCCAGCAGCGGGGTTGGGGCAGATACGCAGTATTTT.

The chain combines TRBV28 with TRBJ2-5; 9 nucleotides match TRBD1. Gene TRBJ2-7 matches the end of the DNA better, so the J call may be wrong. Germline V lookup: CDR1 MDHEN, CDR2 SYDVKM. This CDR3 region has 16 residues. CDR3: CASSSGTGQDHYEQYF. Here the CDR3 DNA reads TGTGCCAGCAGTTCGGGGACAGGGCAGGACCACTACGAGCAGTACTTC.

The chain uses TRBV6-5 and TRBJ2-1; D might be TRBD1 (6 bases). V gave up 2 bases and J gave up 8 bases, with 13 bases separating them. Germline assignment: CDR1 MNHEY and CDR2 SVGAGI. This CDR3 contains 14 residues. CDR3 DNA: TGTGCCAGCAGTTACACTGGGACACTTGATGAGCAGTTCTTC. Residues: CASSYTGTLDEQFF.

The rearrangement joins TRBV30 to TRBJ1-1; unclear D gene. The V end was cut by 4 bases, the J end by 1 base, with 13 bases between. CDR3 size: 14 residues. Germline lookup yields CDR1 GTSNPN and CDR2 SVGIG (reference sequence). For the CDR3, the DNA is TGTGCCTGGAAAGAAGGAGGGCCGAACACTGAAGCTTTCTTT. Amino acids: CAWKEGGPNTEAFF.

The chain employs TRBV15 and TRBJ1-2; D remains unclear. The length of the CDR3 is 14 residues. Per the germline V gene, CDR1 is LNHNV and CDR2 is YYDKDF (reference sequence). With 1 base removed from V and 0 bases from J, the gap between germline ends came to 6 bases. DNA for the CDR3: TGTGCCACCAGCAGAGCGGTTTCTAACTATGGCTACACCTTC. As protein: CATSRAVSNYGYTF.

Here the CDR3 reads CASSDHLGLQETQYF. In nucleotides, the CDR3 is TGTGCCAGCAGTGACCACTTGGGACTGCAAGAGACCCAGTACTTC. The gene calls are TRBV25-1 and TRBJ2-5; maybe TRBD2 (6 bases). V dropped 3 bases and J dropped 2 bases, with 13 bases sitting between them. CDR3 size: 15 residues. CDR1 MGHDK and CDR2 SYGVNS come from the germline V gene.

The chain is built from TRBV28 and TRBJ2-1; TRBD2 matches at 14 bases. The V gene's germline CDR1 is MDHEN and CDR2 SYDVKM. This CDR3 spans 15 amino acids. Trimming at V came to 6 bases and at J to 6 bases, leaving 4 bases not matched to a gene. The CDR3 loop is CASRPGLAGVNEQFF. CDR3 nucleotide sequence: TGTGCCAGCAGGCCGGGACTAGCGGGAGTCAATGAGCAGTTCTTC.

The chain is built from TRBV5-1 and TRBJ1-3; D is undetermined. The V gene lost 2 bases and the J gene lost 4 bases, with 10 bases spanning the gap. This CDR3 is built from 14 residues. Germline-derived CDR1 and CDR2 are SGHRS and YFSETQ. The CDR3 nucleotides read TGCGCCAGCAGCTTTGGGCTTGAAGGAAACACCATATATTTT. Translated: CASSFGLEGNTIYF.

The chain links TRBV28 to TRBJ2-7; 7 nucleotides align to TRBD2. From germline, CDR1 is MDHEN and CDR2 SYDVKM. The CDR3 is 16 residues long. J was trimmed by 10 bases and V by 1 base; bases with no gene match: 16. The CDR3 spells CASSLSAGSTSGGQYF. In DNA, the CDR3 is TGTGCCAGCAGTTTATCTGCGGGAAGTACCTCGGGGGGACAGTACTTC.

This rearrangement joins TRBV15 to TRBJ2-7, with D unresolved. The CDR3 loop spans 14 amino acids. The V and J ends lost 6 bases and 2 bases respectively, with 14 bases between them. CDR1 LNHNV and CDR2 YYDKDF come from the germline V gene (reference sequence). The CDR3 sequence: CATSDNTNTYEQYF. CDR3 DNA: TGTGCCACCAGTGACAATACAAACACCTACGAGCAGTACTTC.

This chain joins TRBV9 and TRBJ1-5; possibly TRBD1 for D (5 bases). Deletions cut 4 bases from V and 0 bases from J, with 17 bases between. The CDR3 extends over 17 amino acids. CDR1 is SGDLS, CDR2 YYNGEE, per germline. CDR3 in amino acids: CASSPRQPKRSNQPQHF. Here the CDR3 DNA reads TGTGCCAGCAGCCCCAGACAGCCCAAACGTAGCAATCAGCCCCAGCATTTT.

This clone was detected a few times. This sequence joins TRBV7-3 and TRBJ1-1; D is possibly TRBD1 (6 bases). The CDR3 extends over 15 amino acids. Germline CDR1 is SGHTA and CDR2 is FQGTGA. V was trimmed by 5 bases and J by 5 bases, leaving 18 bases between them. In DNA form, the CDR3 reads TGTGCCAGCAGCCAGGGGCCGGGGGGGAGGACTGAAGCTTTCTTT. Its translation is CASSQGPGGRTEAFF.

This chain uses TRBV27 with TRBJ2-7; TRBD1 agrees at 11 bases. Germline assignment: CDR1 MNHEY and CDR2 SMNVEV (reference sequence). CDR3 length equals 14 residues. V was clipped by 11 bases and J by 5 bases; unmatched bases: 11. The CDR3 loop is CACGPDRGLDEQYF. The CDR3 nucleotides are TGTGCCTGCGGCCCGGACAGGGGGCTCGACGAGCAGTACTTC.

V gene TRBV13 combines with J gene TRBJ2-7, with 7 bases matching TRBD1. The junction had 11 bases not matched to a gene; V was cut back by 7 bases and J by 2 bases. Germline V CDR1 and CDR2: PRHDT, FYEKMQ (reference sequence). The CDR3 runs to 15 residues. CDR3 region: CASTPGTENTYEQYF. The CDR3 DNA reads TGTGCCAGCACCCCAGGGACAGAAAACACCTACGAGCAGTACTTC.

This clone has just one count. This chain links TRBV29-1 with TRBJ1-2; 9 bases agree with TRBD1. Germline CDR1 SQVTM, CDR2 ANQGSEA. The CDR3 runs to 14 residues. The junction had 5 bases not matched to a gene; V was cut back by 3 bases and J by 3 bases. The CDR3 loop is CSVDLRTGDYGYTF. The CDR3 DNA follows: TGCAGCGTTGATCTCAGGACAGGGGACTATGGCTACACCTTC.

The chain uses TRBV28 and TRBJ2-7; 8 bases fit TRBD2. The J segment lost 3 bases and the V segment lost 5 bases, leaving 6 bases of the junction unmatched. CDR3 length: 14 amino acids. Germline CDR1 and CDR2: MDHEN and SYDVKM. Here the CDR3 reads CASSQLADYYEQYF. The CDR3 DNA is TGTGCCAGCAGTCAACTAGCGGACTACTACGAGCAGTACTTC.

This clone was counted only a few times. The gene calls are TRBV5-3 and TRBJ2-2, with D possibly TRBD2 on 6 matching bases. TRBV5-3 has ORF status, its function being uncertain. Trimming pared 0 bases from V and 5 bases from J, leaving 11 bases between. The CDR3 contains 15 residues. CDR3 sequence: CARSLGIGGTGELFF. CDR3 bases: TGTGCCAGAAGCTTGGGGATCGGGGGAACCGGGGAGCTGTTTTTT.

The J gene is TRBJ2-5, the V gene TRBV5-6, with D possibly being TRBD2 (5 bases). CDR1 and CDR2 from the germline V gene are SGHDT and YYEEEE. Trimming left V 4 bases short and J 5 bases short, with 12 bases between. This CDR3 comprises 13 residues. The CDR3 nucleotides read TGTGCCAGCAGCCCCTCGAGGGTTGAGACCCAGTACTTC. Amino acids: CASSPSRVETQYF.